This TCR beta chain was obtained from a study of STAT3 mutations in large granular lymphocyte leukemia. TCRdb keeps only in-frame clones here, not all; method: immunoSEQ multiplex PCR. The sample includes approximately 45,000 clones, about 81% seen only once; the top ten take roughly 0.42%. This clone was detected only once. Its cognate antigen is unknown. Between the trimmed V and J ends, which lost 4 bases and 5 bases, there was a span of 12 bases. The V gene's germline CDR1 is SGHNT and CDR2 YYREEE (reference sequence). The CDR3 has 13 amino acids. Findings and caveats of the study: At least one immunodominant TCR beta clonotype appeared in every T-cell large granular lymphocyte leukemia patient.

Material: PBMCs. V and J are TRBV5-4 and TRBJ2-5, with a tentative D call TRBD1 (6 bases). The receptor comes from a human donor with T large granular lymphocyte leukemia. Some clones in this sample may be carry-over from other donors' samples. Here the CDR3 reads CASSHRDSETQYF. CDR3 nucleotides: TGTGCCAGCAGCCACAGGGATTCGGAGACCCAGTACTTC.